This T cell receptor (beta chain) was retrieved from a study of cytomegalovirus exposure and HLA in healthy donors. Overall study context: From donors who were HLA-typed, an early data release held 80 million to 85 million unique TCRs. General study findings and limits: TCR beta sequences numbering under 20,000 were associated with HLA alleles at 0.05 false discovery rate in a later analysis.

The PCR had 60 Vbeta and 13 Jbeta primers. Authors' analysis steps: The authors later counted about 80 million unique TCR beta chains, around 9.9 million of them shared. Only in-frame clones appear in the TCRdb table, and some are missing; sequencing was by immunoSEQ multiplex PCR. The DNA was the basis for D and trimming; V, J and clone size are from that table. This sample carries 130,000 to 150,000 clones, around three quarters of them seen once, and the ten largest clones take over 2.5%. This clone was observed at least ten times. Antigen specificity is unknown. The V end was cut by 4 bases, the J end by 0 bases, with 4 bases between. The CDR3 loop spans 14 amino acids. Germline V gene lookup returns CDR1 SGHNT and CDR2 YENEEA.

The sample was PBMCs. This TCR was sampled from a man between 40 and 49 years old in good health and CMV-seropositive. V usage is TRBV11-3 and J usage is TRBJ2-6; D ambiguous. CDR3 nucleotides: TGTGCCAGCAGCTCAAACTCTGGGGCCAACGTCCTGACTTTC. Translated, it gives CASSSNSGANVLTF.